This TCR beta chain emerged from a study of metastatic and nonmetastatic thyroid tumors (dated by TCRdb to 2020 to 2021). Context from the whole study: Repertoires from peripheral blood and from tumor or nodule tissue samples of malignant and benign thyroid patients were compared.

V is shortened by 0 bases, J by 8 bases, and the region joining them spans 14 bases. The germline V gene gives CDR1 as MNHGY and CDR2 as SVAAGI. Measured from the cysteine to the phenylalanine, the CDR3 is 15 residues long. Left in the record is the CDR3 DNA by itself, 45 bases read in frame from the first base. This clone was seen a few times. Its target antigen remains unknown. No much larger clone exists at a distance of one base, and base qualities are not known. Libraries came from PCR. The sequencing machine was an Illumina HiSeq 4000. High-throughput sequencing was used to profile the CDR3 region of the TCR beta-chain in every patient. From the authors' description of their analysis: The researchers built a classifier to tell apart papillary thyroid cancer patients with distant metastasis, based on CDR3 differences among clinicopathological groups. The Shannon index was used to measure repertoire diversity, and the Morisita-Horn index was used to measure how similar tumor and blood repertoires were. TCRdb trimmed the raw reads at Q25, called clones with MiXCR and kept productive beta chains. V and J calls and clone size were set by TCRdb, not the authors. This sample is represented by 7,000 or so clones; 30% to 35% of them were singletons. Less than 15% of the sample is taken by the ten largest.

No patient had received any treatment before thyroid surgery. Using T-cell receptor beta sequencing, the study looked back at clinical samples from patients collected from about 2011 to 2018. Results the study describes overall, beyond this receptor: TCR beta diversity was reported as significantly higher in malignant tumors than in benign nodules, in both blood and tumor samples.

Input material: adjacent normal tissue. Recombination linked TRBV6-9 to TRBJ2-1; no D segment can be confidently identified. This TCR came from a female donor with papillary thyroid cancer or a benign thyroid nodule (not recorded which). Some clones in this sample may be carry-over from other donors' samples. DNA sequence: TGTGCCAGCAGTTATTCTAGCCATCAGGCGCATGAGCAGTTCTTC. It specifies CASSYSSHQAHEQFF.